The 11 T cell receptor beta chains in this list originate from one sample, sequenced in a study of healthy donors' naive CD4 and CD8 T cells. Starting from 500 ng of total RNA, TCR libraries were made with linear amplification. MiXCR was run by TCRdb on the reads, yielding one entry per CDR3 protein. The sample consists of approximately 200,000 distinct CDR3 sequences, around 74% of them appearing once. The sequenced sample was naive CD4+ and CD8+ T cells sorted from blood, pooled from several donors. These receptors were taken from a pool of human donors in good health; the sample pools cells from several healthy donors.

The rearrangement links TRBV6-5 to TRBJ2-7; D may be TRBD1 (5 bases). CDR3 size: 14 residues. CDR1 is MNHEY, CDR2 SVGAGI, per germline. V lost 1 base, J lost 1 base, and 8 bases lay in between. The CDR3 sequence is CASSYFDRSYEQYF. Here the CDR3 DNA reads TGTGCCAGCAGTTACTTTGACAGATCCTACGAGCAGTACTTC.

The chain is built from TRBV29-1 and TRBJ1-1; D gene unclear. Between the trimmed V and J ends, which lost 5 bases and 0 bases, there was a span of 10 bases. The CDR3 sequence is 13 residues long. Germline V gene sequence: CDR1 SQVTM, CDR2 ANQGSEA. CDR3 loop: CSVKGRLNTEAFF. The DNA for the CDR3 is TGCAGCGTTAAAGGGCGGTTGAACACTGAAGCTTTCTTT. Using reference TRBV29-1 and TRBJ1-1 for the parts outside the CDR3, the full variable domain is SAVISQKPSRDICQRGTSLTIQCQVDSQVTMMFWYRQQPGQSLTLIATANQGSEATYESGFVIDKFPISRPNLTFSTLTVSNMSPEDSSIYLCSVKGRLNTEAFFGQGTRLTVV.

The chain carries TRBV7-9 and TRBJ2-2; no clear D gene. Germline-derived CDR1 and CDR2 are SEHNR and FQNEAQ (reference sequence). CDR3 size: 14 residues. V was trimmed by 5 bases and J by 3 bases, leaving 10 bases between them. CDR3 DNA: TGTGCCAGCAGCCCGGTGGTTGACACCGGGGAGCTGTTTTTT. It specifies CASSPVVDTGELFF.

The chain couples TRBV15 to TRBJ2-3; a weak D match, TRBD2 (6 bases). The CDR3 consists of 17 residues. Germline V lookup: CDR1 LNHNV, CDR2 YYDKDF (reference sequence). Trimming left V 3 bases short and J 6 bases short, with 22 bases between. The CDR3 region has the DNA TGTGCCACCAGCAGGGCTGAGCGGGCAACTTATTCCGATACGCAGTATTTT. It specifies CATSRAERATYSDTQYF.

This clonotype was counted a single time. CDR3: CSVSGGKDEQFF. CDR3 bases: TGCAGCGTTTCAGGGGGTAAGGATGAGCAGTTCTTC. The genes are TRBV29-1 and TRBJ2-1; 7 bases align to TRBD1. CDR1 SQVTM and CDR2 ANQGSEA come from the germline V gene. CDR3 length: 12 amino acids. V lost 5 bases, J lost 8 bases, and 6 bases stayed unmatched.

V is TRBV7-8 and J is TRBJ2-1, with unresolved D. The germline V and J ends were trimmed by 4 bases and 0 bases, with 13 bases remaining between them. The CDR3 extends over 16 amino acids. Germline loops: CDR1 SGHVS, CDR2 FQNEAQ. The CDR3: CASSSRRLGSYNEQFF. The CDR3 region has the DNA TGTGCCAGCAGCTCGCGCCGTCTGGGCTCCTACAATGAGCAGTTCTTC.

The table lists this clonotype with a count of one. The rearrangement uses TRBV29-1 and TRBJ2-5; D may match TRBD1 or TRBD2 (6 bases each). CDR1 SQVTM and CDR2 ANQGSEA come from the germline V gene. There are 13 residues in the CDR3. The V and J ends lost 4 bases and 2 bases respectively, with 11 bases between them. The CDR3 sequence: CSVGRDTQETQYF. DNA of the CDR3: TGCAGCGTTGGGCGGGACACACAAGAGACCCAGTACTTC.

This clonotype is a singleton in its sample. The chain combines TRBV6-5 with TRBJ1-1, with 7 bases aligning to TRBD1. The CDR3 spans 14 residues. J lost 5 bases, V lost 7 bases, and 10 bases had no gene match. CDR1 MNHEY and CDR2 SVGAGI come from the germline V gene. The CDR3, as DNA: TGTGCCAGCATTCCGAGGGACAGAAGGACTGAAGCTTTCTTT. Residues: CASIPRDRRTEAFF.

This chain connects TRBV29-1 to TRBJ2-7, with 9 positions matching TRBD2. The CDR3 runs to 12 residues. The junction had 6 bases not matched to a gene; V was cut back by 7 bases and J by 5 bases. Germline values: CDR1 SQVTM, CDR2 ANQGSEA. The CDR3, as DNA: TGCAGCGGTCGGACTAGCGTAAACGAGCAGTACTTC. Translated: CSGRTSVNEQYF.

This clonotype was recorded once. The rearrangement links TRBV5-1 to TRBJ2-5, with D unresolved. Per the germline V gene, CDR1 is SGHRS and CDR2 is YFSETQ. The CDR3 is 13 amino acids. Trimming cost V 4 bases and J 2 bases, with 9 bases left between them. Here the CDR3 DNA reads TGCGCCAGCAGCACGGACGTACAAGAGACCCAGTACTTC. Amino acid sequence: CASSTDVQETQYF.

This clonotype was recorded only once. The chain combines TRBV11-2 with TRBJ1-2, with D uncertain. Germline V gene data show CDR1 as SGHAT and CDR2 as FQNNGV. V was cut by 5 bases and J by 4 bases, with 17 bases left in between. The CDR3 runs 15 residues. The CDR3 sequence is CASSNPTSGLYGYTF. CDR3 nucleotides: TGTGCCAGCAGCAACCCGACCTCTGGACTCTATGGCTACACCTTC.